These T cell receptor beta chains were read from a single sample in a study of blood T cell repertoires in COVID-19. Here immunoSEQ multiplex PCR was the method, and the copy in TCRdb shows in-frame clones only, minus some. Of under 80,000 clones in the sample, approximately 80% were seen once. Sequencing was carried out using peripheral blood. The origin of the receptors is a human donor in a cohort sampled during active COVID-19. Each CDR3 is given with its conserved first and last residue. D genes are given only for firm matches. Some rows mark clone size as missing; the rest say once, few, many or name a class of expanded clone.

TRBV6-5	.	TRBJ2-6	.	TGTGCCAGCAGTTATACAGCTGACTCTGGGGCCAACGTCCTGACTTTC	CASSYTADSGANVLTF
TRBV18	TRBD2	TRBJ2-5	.	TGTGCCAGCTCACCACCGGGCGCGGGAGTTGGGGGAGAGACCCAGTACTTC	CASSPPGAGVGGETQYF
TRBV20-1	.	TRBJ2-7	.	TGCAGTGCTAGTCAATCCTACGAGCAGTACTTC	CSASQSYEQYF
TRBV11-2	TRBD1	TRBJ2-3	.	TGTGCCAGCAGCCCAGGACGGGACAGGTTGGCGGATACGCAGTATTTT	CASSPGRDRLADTQYF
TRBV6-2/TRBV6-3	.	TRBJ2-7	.	TGTGCCAGCAGTTCCCGGGGGGCACTCTCCTACGAGCAGTACTTC	CASSSRGALSYEQYF
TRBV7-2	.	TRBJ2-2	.	TGTGCCAGCAGCTTAGCGGTCTCGGGGGTTAACACCGGGGAGCTGTTTTTT	CASSLAVSGVNTGELFF
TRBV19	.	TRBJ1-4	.	TGTGCCAGTAGGAGAGTTGCAACTAATGAAAAACTGTTTTTT	CASRRVATNEKLFF
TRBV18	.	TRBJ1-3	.	TGTGCCAGCTCACCACGCAAGACAGGCTCTGGAAACACCATATATTTT	CASSPRKTGSGNTIYF
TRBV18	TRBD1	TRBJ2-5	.	TGTGCCAGCTCACCCTGGACAGGGGGCTCCCAAGAGACCCAGTACTTC	CASSPWTGGSQETQYF
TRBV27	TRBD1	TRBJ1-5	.	TGTGCCAGCAGAAGACTTGGGACAGGCAATCAGCCCCAGCATTTT	CASRRLGTGNQPQHF
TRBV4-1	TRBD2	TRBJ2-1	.	TGCGCCAGCAGCCCCCTAGGGACTAGCGGGAGGAATGAGCAGTTCTTC	CASSPLGTSGRNEQFF
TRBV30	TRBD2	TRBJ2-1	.	TGTGCCTGGAGTGTACGAGTTCTAGCGGCTTACAATGAGCAGTTCTTC	CAWSVRVLAAYNEQFF
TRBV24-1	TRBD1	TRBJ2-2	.	TGTGCCACCAGTGATCCGACAGGGCGGAGCGGGGAGCTGTTTTTT	CATSDPTGRSGELFF
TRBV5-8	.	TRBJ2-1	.	TGTGCCAGCAGCTTCGGGGTATCCTACAATGAGCAGTTCTTC	CASSFGVSYNEQFF
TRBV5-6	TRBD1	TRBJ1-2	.	TGTGCCAGCAGCTTACGGACAGGGGCATCGGGGGGCTACACCTTC	CASSLRTGASGGYTF
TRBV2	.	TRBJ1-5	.	TGTGCCAGCGGGGGCCAGATTAATCAGCCCCAGCATTTT	CASGGQINQPQHF
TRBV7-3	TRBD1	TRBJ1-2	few	TGTGCCAGCAGCTTAAGACAGGGGGCTGGCTACACCTTC	CASSLRQGAGYTF
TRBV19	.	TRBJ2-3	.	TGTGCCAGTAGACCAAGCGGGCGCACAGATACGCAGTATTTT	CASRPSGRTDTQYF
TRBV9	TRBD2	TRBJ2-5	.	TGTGCCAGCAGCGTAGGCCCCTTAGCGGGGCAAGAGACCCAGTACTTC	CASSVGPLAGQETQYF
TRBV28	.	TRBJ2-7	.	TGTGCCAGCAGCTCCTCCTACGAGCAGTACTTC	CASSSSYEQYF
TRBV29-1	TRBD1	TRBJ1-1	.	TGCAGCGTCATGGGAGACAGGGGGGTAGGTACTGAAGCTTTCTTT	CSVMGDRGVGTEAFF
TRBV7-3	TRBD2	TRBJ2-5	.	TGTGCCAGCAGCTTAGGTAGCGGGCAACTCGGGGCCCAGTACTTC	CASSLGSGQLGAQYF
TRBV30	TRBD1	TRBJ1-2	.	TGTGCCTGGAGTGTATCCCAGGGGGCTATAGGGGGCTACACCTTC	CAWSVSQGAIGGYTF
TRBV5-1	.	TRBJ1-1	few	TGCGCCAGCAGCACTGGGGCAGGGGATGGCCCTGAAGCTTTCTTT	CASSTGAGDGPEAFF
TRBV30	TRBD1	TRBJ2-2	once	TGTGCCTGGAGGGCCGGGACAGGACACACCGGGGAGCTGTTTTTT	CAWRAGTGHTGELFF
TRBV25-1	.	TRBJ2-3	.	TGTGCCAGCAGGGGGGGGCTTCTCCACACAGATACGCAGTATTTT	CASRGGLLHTDTQYF
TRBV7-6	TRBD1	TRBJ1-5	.	TGTGCCAGCAGCTTCTCCGACAGGGGCCCATGGTTTTTT	CASSFSDRGPWFF
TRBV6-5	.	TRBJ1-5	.	TGTGCCAGCAGTTACTCGAGTGGTCAGCCCCAGCATTTT	CASSYSSGQPQHF
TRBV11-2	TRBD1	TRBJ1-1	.	TGTGCCAGCAGCTCGGACAGGGGGGGGACTGAAGCTTTCTTT	CASSSDRGGTEAFF
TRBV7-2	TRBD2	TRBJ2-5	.	TGTGCCAGCAGCCGGGGGGCGGGGGGAGAGACCCAGTACTTC	CASSRGAGGETQYF
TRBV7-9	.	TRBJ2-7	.	TGTGCCAGCAGCTTAGCGGCAGGGGCTCCCCCCAATTTTTACGAGCAGTACTTC	CASSLAAGAPPNFYEQYF
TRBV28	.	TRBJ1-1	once	TGTGCCAGCAGTTTTCCCTTCAGCGCTGAAGCTTTCTTT	CASSFPFSAEAFF
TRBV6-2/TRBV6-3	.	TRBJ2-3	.	TGTGCCAGCAGTCCCCTAGCGACGAGCACAGATACGCAGTATTTT	CASSPLATSTDTQYF
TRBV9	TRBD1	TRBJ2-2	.	TGTGCCAGCAGCGAGACAGGGGTGAACACCGGGGAGCTGTTTTTT	CASSETGVNTGELFF
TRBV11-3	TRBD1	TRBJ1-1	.	TGTGCCAGCAGCCAAACAGGGACAGGGGTTTTCTTT	CASSQTGTGVFF
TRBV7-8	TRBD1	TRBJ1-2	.	TGTGCCAGCAACAGGGGGAAGGGGAACTATGGCTACACCTTC	CASNRGKGNYGYTF
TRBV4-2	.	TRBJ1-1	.	TGTGCCAGCAGCCAAGTCGAGGGTGAAGCTTTCTTT	CASSQVEGEAFF